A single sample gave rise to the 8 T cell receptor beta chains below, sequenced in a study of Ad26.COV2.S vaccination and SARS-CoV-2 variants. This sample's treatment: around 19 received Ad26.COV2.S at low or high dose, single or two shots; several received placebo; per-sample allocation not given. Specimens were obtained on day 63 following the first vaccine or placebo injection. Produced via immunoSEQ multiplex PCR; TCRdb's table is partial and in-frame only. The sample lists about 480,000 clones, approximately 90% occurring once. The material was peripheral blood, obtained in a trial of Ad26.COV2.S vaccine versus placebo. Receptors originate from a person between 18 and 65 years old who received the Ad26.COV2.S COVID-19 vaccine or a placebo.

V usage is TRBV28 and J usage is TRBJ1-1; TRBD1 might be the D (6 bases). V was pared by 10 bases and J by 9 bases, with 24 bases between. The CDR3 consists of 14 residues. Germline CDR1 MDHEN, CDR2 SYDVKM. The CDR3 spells CAIGALWGAEKAFF. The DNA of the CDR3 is TGTGCCATCGGAGCCCTTTGGGGGGCGGAAAAAGCTTTCTTT. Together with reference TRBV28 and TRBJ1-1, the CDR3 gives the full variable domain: DVKVTQSSRYLVKRTGEKVFLECVQDMDHENMFWYRQDPGLGLRLIYFSYDVKMKEKGDIPEGYSVSREKKERFSLILESASTNQTSMYLCAIGALWGAEKAFFGQGTRLTVV.

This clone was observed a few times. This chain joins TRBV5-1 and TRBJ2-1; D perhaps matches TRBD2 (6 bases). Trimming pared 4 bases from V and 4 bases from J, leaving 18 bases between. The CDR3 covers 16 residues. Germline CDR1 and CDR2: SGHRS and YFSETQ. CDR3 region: CASSTGGAGNYNEQFF. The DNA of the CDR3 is TGCGCCAGCAGCACCGGGGGTGCTGGGAATTACAATGAGCAGTTCTTC. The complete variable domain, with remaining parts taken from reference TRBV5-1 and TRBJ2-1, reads KAGVTQTPRYLIKTRGQQVTLSCSPISGHRSVSWYQQTPGQGLQFLFEYFSETQRNKGNFPGRFSGRQFSNSRSEMNVSTLELGDSALYLCASSTGGAGNYNEQFFGPGTRLTVL.

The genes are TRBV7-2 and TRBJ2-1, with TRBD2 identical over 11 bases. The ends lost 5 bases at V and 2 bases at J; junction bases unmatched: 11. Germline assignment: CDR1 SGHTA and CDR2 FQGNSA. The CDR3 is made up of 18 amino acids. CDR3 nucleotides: TGTGCCAGCAGCCCGGGGAGACTAGCGGGATCACCCTACAATGAGCAGTTCTTC. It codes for CASSPGRLAGSPYNEQFF.

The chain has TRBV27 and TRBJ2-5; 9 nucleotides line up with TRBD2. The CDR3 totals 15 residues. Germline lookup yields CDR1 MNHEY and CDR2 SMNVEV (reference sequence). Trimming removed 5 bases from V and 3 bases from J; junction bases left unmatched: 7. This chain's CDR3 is CASSQGTSLKETQYF. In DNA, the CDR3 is TGTGCCAGCAGTCAAGGGACTAGCCTTAAAGAGACCCAGTACTTC.

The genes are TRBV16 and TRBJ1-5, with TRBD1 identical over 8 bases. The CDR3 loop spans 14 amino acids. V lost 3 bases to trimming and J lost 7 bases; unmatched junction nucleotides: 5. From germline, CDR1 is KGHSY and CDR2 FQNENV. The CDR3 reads CASSHGQGMQPQHF. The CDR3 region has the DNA TGTGCCAGCAGCCACGGACAGGGTATGCAGCCCCAGCATTTT.

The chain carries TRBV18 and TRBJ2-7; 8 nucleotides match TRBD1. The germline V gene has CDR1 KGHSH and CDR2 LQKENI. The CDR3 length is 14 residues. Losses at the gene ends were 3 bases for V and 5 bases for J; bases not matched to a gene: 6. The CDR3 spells CASSPRAGGNEQYF. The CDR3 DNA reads TGTGCCAGCTCACCCCGGGCAGGGGGCAACGAGCAGTACTTC.

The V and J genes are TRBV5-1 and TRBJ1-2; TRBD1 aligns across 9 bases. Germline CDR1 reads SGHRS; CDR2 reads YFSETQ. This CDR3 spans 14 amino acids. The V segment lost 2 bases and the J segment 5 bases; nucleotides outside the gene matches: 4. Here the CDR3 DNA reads TGCGCCAGCAGCTTTCGACAGGGGGGGTATGGCTACACCTTC. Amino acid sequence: CASSFRQGGYGYTF.

CDR3 bases: TGTGCCAGCAGCCCCATTCTAGGAAACACCATATATTTT. Translated: CASSPILGNTIYF. This chain connects TRBV14 to TRBJ1-3; unclear D gene. The CDR3 sequence is 13 residues long. Germline values: CDR1 SGHDN, CDR2 FVKESK. Trimming removed 4 bases at V and 4 bases at J, with 8 bases between.